These 25 T cell receptor beta chains originate from one sample sequenced in a study of T-cell reconstitution after alpha-beta-depleted transplantation in children. The library targeted TCRbeta and was prepared with unique molecular identifiers. Each CDR3 protein is one row after TCRdb ran MiXCR on the PCR reads. The table has 85,000 to 120,000 distinct CDR3 sequences, about 8% seen once. Material: PBMCs, obtained before TCRalphabeta/CD19-depleted stem cell transplant. These receptors were collected from a boy aged 2 to 9 with acute lymphoblastic leukemia, due to receive a stem cell transplant.

This chain joins TRBV6-1 and TRBJ1-4; possible D gene TRBD1, 6 bases. CDR3 size: 17 residues. Trimming took off 5 bases at V and 1 base at J, with 17 bases between the two ends. Germline CDR1 reads MNHNS; CDR2 reads SASEGT. CDR3 nucleotides: TGTGCCAGCAGTCTCCTCCGGGGGCGCGGAACTAATGAAAAACTGTTTTTT. Translating it yields CASSLLRGRGTNEKLFF.

This clonotype was counted between two and nine times. J is TRBJ2-7 and V is TRBV28, with D possibly being TRBD2 (5 bases). Trimming stripped 6 bases from V and 3 bases from J, with 21 bases between. Germline assignment: CDR1 MDHEN and CDR2 SYDVKM. The CDR3 contains 16 residues. CDR3 region: CASSSTGFRRFYEQYF. CDR3 coding DNA: TGTGCCAGCAGCTCCACCGGGTTTAGGAGGTTCTACGAGCAGTACTTC.

This sequence joins TRBV6-5 and TRBJ1-2; D possibly corresponds to TRBD1 (6 bases). This CDR3 is 14 amino acids long. V was shortened by 0 bases and J by 2 bases, with 7 bases between the two germline ends. CDR1 and CDR2 (germline): MNHEY, SVGAGI. The CDR3 nucleotides read TGTGCCAGCAGTTACTCGACAGGCAACTATGGCTACACCTTC. Protein: CASSYSTGNYGYTF.

The rearrangement uses TRBV6-2 or TRBV6-3 and TRBJ1-2; the D gene is possibly TRBD1 (5 bases). Trimming cost V 7 bases and J 1 base, with 13 bases left between them. The CDR3 extends over 14 amino acids. Germline values: CDR1 MNHEY, CDR2 SVGEGT. For the CDR3, the DNA is TGTGCCAGCACGGGGAACAGGTATAACTATGGCTACACCTTC. This codes for CASTGNRYNYGYTF.

Many counts were recorded for this clonotype. CDR3 in DNA: TGTGCCAGCAGCGTAGCCCCCTACAATGAGCAGTTCTTC. As protein: CASSVAPYNEQFF. J is TRBJ2-1 and V is TRBV9, with D unclear. V lost 0 bases and J 2 bases, leaving 3 bases between the germline ends. Germline V gene lookup returns CDR1 SGDLS and CDR2 YYNGEE. The CDR3 covers 13 residues.

This clonotype appeared many times. The chain has TRBV5-1 and TRBJ2-7; TRBD1 is a possible D gene (5 bases). V lost 0 bases and J lost 5, with 9 bases in between. There are 13 residues in the CDR3. Per the germline V gene, CDR1 is SGHRS and CDR2 is YFSETQ. Here the CDR3 DNA reads TGCGCCAGCAGCTTGGGACCAGGGAACGAGCAGTACTTC. It specifies CASSLGPGNEQYF.

This clonotype was counted only a few times. This sequence joins TRBV15 and TRBJ2-2; D remains ambiguous. CDR1 is LNHNV and CDR2 is YYDKDF in the germline V gene (reference sequence). The V and J ends lost 0 bases and 5 bases respectively, with 10 bases between them. The CDR3 totals 15 residues. CDR3 bases: TGTGCCACCAGCAGAGATCTGGGCCGGACCGGGGAGCTGTTTTTT. Protein sequence: CATSRDLGRTGELFF.

The chain has TRBV4-3 and TRBJ2-1; TRBD2 aligns across 10 bases. The CDR3 has 16 amino acids. Germline assignment: CDR1 LGHNA and CDR2 YSLEER. Trimming removed 0 bases from V and 9 bases from J; junction bases left unmatched: 8. The CDR3 DNA reads as TGCGCCAGCAGCCAAGAACCAGCGGGGGGGGTCAGTGAGCAGTTCTTC. This gives the protein CASSQEPAGGVSEQFF.

The V and J genes are TRBV12-3 or TRBV12-4 and TRBJ1-3; no clear D. V was trimmed by 7 bases and J by 0 bases, leaving 22 bases between them. The CDR3 length is 18 residues. The DNA of the CDR3 is TGTGCCAGCACCAAACTGAAGGGTACGGGCTCCTCTGGAAACACCATATATTTT. It specifies CASTKLKGTGSSGNTIYF.

This clonotype was found many times. The rearrangement uses TRBV3-1 and TRBJ1-1; D unresolved. The CDR3 runs to 14 residues. CDR1 LGHDT and CDR2 YNNKEL come from the germline V gene (reference sequence). V was trimmed by 1 base and J by 3 bases, leaving 9 bases between them. The CDR3 nucleotides are TGTGCCAGCAGCCAAGTGCCCAGCCACACTGAAGCTTTCTTT. Protein product: CASSQVPSHTEAFF.

This clonotype was detected many times. The J gene is TRBJ2-3, the V gene TRBV6-1; TRBD2 matches 7 bases. Trimming at V came to 6 bases and at J to 4 bases, leaving 10 bases not matched to a gene. In germline, CDR1 is MNHNS, CDR2 SASEGT. The CDR3 covers 15 residues. The CDR3 protein is CASSATSNIADTQYF. CDR3 in DNA: TGTGCCAGCAGCGCGACTAGCAATATCGCAGATACGCAGTATTTT.

This clonotype was picked up a small number of times. This chain joins TRBV27 and TRBJ2-1, with 7 nucleotides matching TRBD2. From germline, CDR1 is MNHEY and CDR2 SMNVEV (reference sequence). J was trimmed by 5 bases and V by 3 bases; bases with no gene match: 7. The CDR3 covers 15 residues. CDR3 protein: CASSFERGTNNEQFF. In DNA, the CDR3 is TGTGCCAGCAGTTTTGAACGGGGGACTAACAATGAGCAGTTCTTC.

V usage is TRBV4-1 and J usage is TRBJ2-5; D may be TRBD1 or TRBD2 (5 bases each). Looked up from germline, CDR1 is MGHRA and CDR2 is YSYEKL. V was cut by 0 bases and J by 2 bases, with 13 bases left in between. The CDR3 sequence is 16 residues long. The CDR3, as DNA: TGCGCCAGCAGCCAAGAAAAAGGGACGAGGCAAGAGACCCAGTACTTC. Its translation is CASSQEKGTRQETQYF.

This clonotype was seen more than once but under ten times. This rearrangement joins TRBV5-6 to TRBJ2-3; D perhaps matches TRBD2 (6 bases). Trimming cost V 0 bases and J 6 bases, with 11 bases left between them. The CDR3 has 14 amino acids. The V gene's germline CDR1 is SGHDT and CDR2 YYEEEE. The CDR3 loop is CASSLGLGGDTQYF. CDR3 nucleotides: TGTGCCAGCAGCTTGGGACTAGGCGGGGATACGCAGTATTTT.

This chain connects TRBV12-3 or TRBV12-4 to TRBJ1-1; D not resolved. V lost 7 bases to trimming and J lost 1 base, with 16 bases between them. This CDR3 has 15 amino acids. CDR3 bases: TGTGCCAGCACCCCGGGCTCGGGCCGGAACACTGAAGCTTTCTTT. It translates to CASTPGSGRNTEAFF.

The chain links TRBV5-6 to TRBJ1-5; D gene uncertain. V lost 1 base to trimming and J lost 3 bases, with 11 bases between them. The germline V gene encodes CDR1 SGHDT and CDR2 YYEEEE. The CDR3 has 15 amino acids. CDR3 protein: CASSLYRPHNQPQHF. The CDR3 DNA sequence: TGTGCCAGCAGCTTGTATAGGCCCCACAATCAGCCCCAGCATTTT. The entire variable domain, with the rest obtained from reference TRBV5-6 and TRBJ1-5, is as follows: DAGVTQSPTHLIKTRGQQVTLRCSPKSGHDTVSWYQQALGQGPQFIFQYYEEEERQRGNFPDRFSGHQFPNYSSELNVNALLLGDSALYLCASSLYRPHNQPQHFGDGTRLSIL.

The V and J genes are TRBV5-6 and TRBJ1-5, with D possibly TRBD1 on 6 matching bases. V was shortened by 4 bases and J by 3 bases, with 14 bases between the two germline ends. The CDR3 contains 15 residues. Germline V lookup: CDR1 SGHDT, CDR2 YYEEEE. Here the CDR3 reads CASSPGGGDNQPQHF. CDR3 DNA: TGTGCCAGCAGCCCCGGGGGGGGCGACAATCAGCCCCAGCATTTT.

This clonotype was detected only a few times. Written as DNA, the CDR3 is TGTGCCAGCAGTTTTACCGGGGAGCTGTTTTTT. It yields the protein CASSFTGELFF. This rearrangement joins TRBV27 to TRBJ2-2; D not resolved. Germline CDR1 and CDR2: MNHEY and SMNVEV (reference sequence). This CDR3 has 11 residues. V lost 3 bases and J 5 bases, leaving 1 base between the germline ends.

This clonotype occurred many times. The chain is built from TRBV4-3 and TRBJ2-3, with 7 bases fitting TRBD2. J gave up 2 bases and V 4 bases, and 6 bases lay outside the gene matches. Germline V lookup: CDR1 LGHNA, CDR2 YSLEER. This CDR3 has 15 amino acids. CDR3 amino acids: CASSREAGNTDTQYF. The CDR3, as DNA: TGCGCCAGCAGCCGAGAAGCGGGGAACACAGATACGCAGTATTTT.

This clonotype was observed many times. The genes are TRBV5-1 and TRBJ2-7; 7 bases are shared with TRBD2. CDR3 size: 14 residues. CDR1 SGHRS and CDR2 YFSETQ come from the germline V gene. Trimming at V came to 0 bases and at J to 3 bases, leaving 3 bases not matched to a gene. The CDR3 DNA reads TGCGCCAGCAGCTTGGAGGGAGGGAACTACGAGCAGTACTTC. It is translated as CASSLEGGNYEQYF.

V and J are TRBV27 and TRBJ1-2; D perhaps matches TRBD1 (6 bases). The CDR3 totals 16 residues. Germline lookup yields CDR1 MNHEY and CDR2 SMNVEV (reference sequence). Between the trimmed V and J ends, which lost 8 bases and 1 base, there was a span of 20 bases. This CDR3 reads CASRQEGGRGNYGYTF. The CDR3 region has the DNA TGTGCCAGCCGACAAGAAGGGGGGCGCGGTAACTATGGCTACACCTTC.

This clonotype was counted at least ten times. The limits of the CDR3 on the DNA are not certain, so only TCRdb's listed CDR3 is given. This chain joins TRBV23-1 and TRBJ1-4; TRBD1, the D gene given by the table, was not confirmed from the DNA. TRBV23-1 is an ORF, and what it does is uncertain. The CDR3 adds up to 17 amino acids, both ends counted. The CDR3 reads CASSRNRGSQLMKNCFF.

This clonotype came up a few times. The chain carries TRBV6-1 and TRBJ2-1, with D perhaps matching TRBD2 (6 bases). The CDR3 loop spans 16 amino acids. Per the germline V gene, CDR1 is MNHNS and CDR2 is SASEGT. The V gene lost 7 bases and the J gene lost 1 base, with 17 bases spanning the gap. The CDR3 bases are TGTGCCAGCACCCGGAGGTCGGGACTTTCCTACAATGAGCAGTTCTTC. It is translated as CASTRRSGLSYNEQFF.

There are many counts of this clonotype. The chain is built from TRBV15 and TRBJ1-1; 7 nucleotides agree with TRBD1. Trimming took 5 bases from V and 3 from J; bases not matched to a gene: 6. The CDR3 spans 14 residues. Per the germline V gene, CDR1 is LNHNV and CDR2 is YYDKDF (reference sequence). CDR3 nucleotide sequence: TGTGCCACCAGCGAATCCAGGGGGTACACTGAAGCTTTCTTT. Protein sequence: CATSESRGYTEAFF.

This clonotype was observed a handful of times. V is TRBV28 and J is TRBJ1-5; 7 nucleotides agree with TRBD1. This CDR3 region has 13 residues. After removal of 8 bases from V and 7 bases from J, the junction contained 8 bases not matched to a gene. The germline gives CDR1 MDHEN, CDR2 SYDVKM. The CDR3: CASSETGPQPQHF. CDR3 DNA: TGTGCCAGCTCCGAGACAGGGCCCCAGCCCCAGCATTTT.